This T cell receptor (beta chain) was sequenced during a study of blood T cells in healthy people across ages. For the study at large: Per two T cells, template switching captured roughly one barcoded beta molecule.

The second PCR ran about 6 to 11 cycles with a sample-barcoded 5' primer and J-beta primers. Each cDNA molecule was tagged by a template-switch adaptor with 12 random nucleotides. Via MiXCR, TCRdb re-called the 5' RACE reads, giving one row per CDR3 protein. Among fewer than 1,000,000 distinct CDR3 sequences listed, about 42% were seen once. V was pared by 3 bases and J by 11 bases, with 13 bases between. This CDR3 is 12 amino acids long. Germline V CDR1 and CDR2: LGHDT, YNNKEL (reference sequence). Per individual sample, total RNA of at least 5.5 micrograms was extracted. The rearrangement joins TRBV3-1 to TRBJ1-1; D unresolved. Sequencing used blood. The TCR originated in an elderly man in good health. CDR3 coding DNA: TGTGCCAGCAGCCATGGGATCTCGGGTGCTTTCTTT. Translating gives CASSHGISGAFF.